The 12 T cell receptor beta chains given below trace back to one sample, sequenced in a study of blood T cell repertoires in COVID-19 (dated by TCRdb to 2020 to 2021). The library was prepared using the immunoSEQ multiplex PCR assay. TCRdb mirrors the immuneACCESS table, restricted to in-frame sequences. Some clones are absent from its copies; in checked studies, under half trace to an unresolved V gene, and the reason for the others is unknown. Counted in this sample were approximately 150,000 clones; roughly nine tenths of them appeared once. In total, the top ten clones hold 0.95% to 1.5% of the sample. Sequencing input: PBMCs or T cells enriched from blood (not recorded which). The source of these receptors is a human donor with acute COVID-19. The donor label of this sample is uncertain.

The chain combines TRBV7-2 with TRBJ2-7, with D tentatively TRBD1 (6 bases). Germline lookup yields CDR1 SGHTA and CDR2 FQGNSA. The CDR3 loop spans 14 amino acids. Deletions cut 3 bases from V and 6 bases from J, with 15 bases between. In DNA, the CDR3 is TGTGCCAGCAGCTTCGCGGACAGCGAAGTCGAGCAGTACTTC. Its protein is CASSFADSEVEQYF.

V is TRBV10-3 and J is TRBJ2-7; 7 bases align to TRBD2. CDR1 ENHRY and CDR2 SYGVKD come from the germline V gene. The CDR3 extends over 12 amino acids. Trimming cost V 4 bases and J 3 bases; bases outside gene matches: 0. As DNA, the CDR3 is TGTGCCATCAGTGGGGAGGGCTACGAGCAGTACTTC. Its protein product is CAISGEGYEQYF.

The V call is TRBV7-2, the J call TRBJ2-7; D may be TRBD2 (5 bases). Germline CDR1 reads SGHTA; CDR2 reads FQGNSA. The CDR3 sequence is 14 residues long. V was trimmed by 5 bases and J by 6 bases, leaving 17 bases between them. CDR3 in DNA: TGTGCCAGCAGCCGGACTCCTGAAGGGCCCGAGCAGTACTTC. Its protein is CASSRTPEGPEQYF.

The chain is built from TRBV13 and TRBJ2-3, with TRBD2 matching 7 bases. The CDR3 has 15 amino acids. CDR1 is PRHDT and CDR2 is FYEKMQ in the germline V gene (reference sequence). V dropped 4 bases and J dropped 0; count of bases not matched to a gene: 4. The CDR3 region has the DNA TGTGCCAGCAGCTCGGGACTATCTAGCACAGATACGCAGTATTTT. It yields the protein CASSSGLSSTDTQYF.

This chain uses TRBV27 with TRBJ1-1; TRBD1 might be the D (5 bases). The germline CDR1 and CDR2 sequences are MNHEY and SMNVEV (reference sequence). Trimming stripped 3 bases from V and 4 bases from J, with 9 bases between. This CDR3 comprises 13 residues. The CDR3 loop reads CASSLAGFTEAFF. The CDR3 nucleotides are TGTGCCAGCAGTTTGGCAGGGTTCACTGAAGCTTTCTTT.

This rearrangement joins TRBV7-9 to TRBJ2-1, with 11 bases that match TRBD2. V shed 4 bases, J shed 4 bases, and the junction held 3 bases outside the gene matches. The CDR3 loop spans 15 amino acids. In germline, CDR1 is SEHNR, CDR2 FQNEAQ (reference sequence). CDR3 sequence reads: CASSSGLADYNEQFF. The DNA of the CDR3 is TGTGCCAGCAGCTCGGGACTAGCGGATTACAATGAGCAGTTCTTC.

The sample holds one count of this clone. The CDR3 coding sequence is TGTGCCTGGAATTCCGTAGAGAACACTGAAGCTTTCTTT. Protein product: CAWNSVENTEAFF. The V gene is TRBV30, the J gene TRBJ1-1; D is unresolved. CDR3 size: 13 residues. The germline V gene encodes CDR1 GTSNPN and CDR2 SVGIG (reference sequence). Trimming shortened V by 4 bases and J by 1 base, and 10 bases separated the two germline ends. Full variable domain (remainder filled in from reference TRBV30 and TRBJ1-1): SQTIHQWPATLVQPVGSPLSLECTVEGTSNPNLYWYRQAAGRGLQLLFYSVGIGQISSEVPQNLSASRPQDRQFILSSKKLLLSDSGFYLCAWNSVENTEAFFGQGTRLTVV.

The chain carries TRBV3-1 (or the pseudogene TRBV3-2) and TRBJ2-2, with TRBD2 identical over 10 bases. This CDR3 is 16 amino acids long. V was pared by 5 bases and J by 1 base, with 4 bases of the junction left unmatched. The V gene's germline CDR1 is LGHDT and CDR2 YNNKEL (reference sequence). The chain's CDR3 is CASSKASGGNTGELFF. The CDR3 DNA sequence: TGTGCCAGCAGCAAAGCTAGCGGGGGGAACACCGGGGAGCTGTTTTTT.

The rearrangement joins TRBV11-3 to TRBJ2-3; 8 nucleotides match TRBD1. V lost 3 bases to trimming and J lost 0 bases; unmatched junction nucleotides: 8. CDR1 and CDR2 from the germline V gene are SGHNT and YENEEA. There are 17 residues in the CDR3. CDR3 region: CASSLGDRGSSTDTQYF. In DNA form, the CDR3 reads TGTGCCAGCAGCTTGGGAGACAGGGGTAGTAGCACAGATACGCAGTATTTT. The full variable domain, rest sourced from reference TRBV11-3 and TRBJ2-3, is EAGVVQSPRYKIIEKKQPVAFWCNPISGHNTLYWYLQNLGQGPELLIRYENEEAVDDSQLPKDRFSAERLKGVDSTLKIQPAELGDSAVYLCASSLGDRGSSTDTQYFGPGTRLTVL.

CDR3 in DNA: TGTGCCTGGAACCCCGGACAGGGGTTACGAGGTCAGCCCCAGCATTTT. Translated, it gives CAWNPGQGLRGQPQHF. The chain recombines TRBV30 with TRBJ1-5; 9 bases align to TRBD1. This CDR3 is 16 amino acids long. Germline lookup yields CDR1 GTSNPN and CDR2 SVGIG (reference sequence). V lost 4 bases to trimming and J lost 6 bases; unmatched junction nucleotides: 13.

The rearrangement uses TRBV6-5 and TRBJ2-3; 8 bases fit TRBD2. This CDR3 spans 16 amino acids. Losses at the gene ends were 2 bases for V and 3 bases for J; bases not matched to a gene: 7. CDR1 MNHEY and CDR2 SVGAGI come from the germline V gene. The CDR3 DNA follows: TGTGCCAGCAGTTACGGGACTAGAGTCGTGACAGATACGCAGTATTTT. Translated, it gives CASSYGTRVVTDTQYF.

This sequence joins TRBV3-1 (or the pseudogene TRBV3-2) and TRBJ2-4; weak D call: TRBD1 (6 bases). CDR1 and CDR2 from the germline V gene are LGHDT and YNNKEL (reference sequence). The CDR3 runs to 15 residues. V was shortened by 0 bases and J by 2 bases, with 8 bases between the two germline ends. Here the CDR3 DNA reads TGTGCCAGCAGCCAAGACTGGGGGCCCAAAAACATTCAGTACTTC. Translating it yields CASSQDWGPKNIQYF.